This T cell receptor beta chain was profiled in a study of metastatic and nonmetastatic thyroid tumors. TCRdb ran MiXCR on the PCR reads. In the table there are approximately 31,000 clones, roughly 29% of which are singletons. Comment on this clone: Its specificity is unknown.

Study results and limitations: The reported finding was significantly higher TCR beta diversity in malignant thyroid tumors relative to benign nodules, in blood and tumor.

The CDR3 runs to 17 residues. With 0 bases removed from V and 3 bases from J, the gap between germline ends came to 15 bases. Germline-derived CDR1 and CDR2 are LNHNV and YYDKDF (reference sequence). Ahead of thyroid surgery, no patient had received treatment of any kind. J is TRBJ2-1 and V is TRBV15, with TRBD1 as a possible D gene (5 bases). The receptor comes from a female donor with papillary thyroid cancer or a benign thyroid nodule (not recorded which). Some clones in this sample may be carry-over from other donors' samples. The sequencing sample was made of blood. CDR3 sequence: CATSRDYPGNGYNEQFF. CDR3 DNA sequence: TGTGCCACCAGCAGAGATTATCCAGGGAATGGCTACAATGAGCAGTTCTTC. The full variable domain, completed using reference TRBV15 and TRBJ2-1, is DAMVIQNPRYQVTQFGKPVTLSCSQTLNHNVMYWYQQKSSQAPKLLFHYYDKDFNNEADTPDNFQSRRPNTSFCFLDIRSPGLGDTAMYLCATSRDYPGNGYNEQFFGPGTRLTVL.